These T cell receptor beta chains were read from a single sample in a study of identical twins. TCRdb re-called the 5' RACE reads with MiXCR, one entry per CDR3 protein. The table shows some 560,000 distinct CDR3 sequences, with 7.5% to 10% occurring only once. The sample also formed part of further work on yellow fever vaccine responses in identical twins.

Sequencing was performed on PBMCs. These receptors were taken from a woman aged 18-29 years in good health. The CDR3 runs from the conserved cysteine through the conserved F or W. D genes are given only for firm matches. Clone sizes are given selectively: once, few, many, or a class where the clone is expanded.

V	D	size	J	CDR3	DNA
TRBV20-1	TRBD2	many	TRBJ2-7	CSAGGGSSYEQYF	TGCAGTGCCGGGGGGGGGAGCTCCTACGAGCAGTACTTC
TRBV15	TRBD1	many	TRBJ2-3	CATSEGTGVVDTQYF	TGTGCCACCAGCGAGGGCACAGGGGTCGTCGATACGCAGTATTTT
TRBV7-2	.	.	TRBJ2-1	CASRPAPVSSYNEQFF	TGTGCCAGCAGACCCGCCCCCGTGAGCTCCTACAATGAGCAGTTCTTC
TRBV7-9	TRBD2	.	TRBJ2-3	CASSLTSGGASLQYF	TGTGCCAGCAGCTTGACTAGCGGGGGGGCCAGCCTGCAGTATTTT
TRBV21-1	.	many	TRBJ2-1	CASSTRQGANSSSYNEQFF	TGTGCCAGCAGCACGCGACAGGGGGCCAATTCGAGCTCCTACAATGAGCAGTTCTTC
TRBV4-3	.	.	TRBJ1-1	CASSQSRGTEAFF	TGCGCCAGCAGCCAAAGTCGGGGGACTGAAGCTTTCTTT
TRBV24-1	.	.	TRBJ2-2	CATNGVNTGELFF	TGTGCCACCAACGGGGTTAACACCGGGGAGCTGTTTTTT
TRBV20-1	.	.	TRBJ2-1	CSAHLRVEQFF	TGCAGTGCCCACTTGAGGGTGGAGCAGTTCTTC
TRBV6-5	TRBD2	few	TRBJ2-4	CASSYARTSGSSIQYF	TGTGCCAGCAGTTACGCGAGGACTAGCGGGAGCAGCATTCAGTACTTC
TRBV29-1	TRBD2	few	TRBJ2-7	CSVESSGPYEQYF	TGCAGCGTTGAAAGTAGCGGGCCCTACGAGCAGTACTTC
TRBV20-1	.	many	TRBJ2-3	CSARDSRSTDTQYF	TGCAGTGCTAGAGATAGCAGGAGCACAGATACGCAGTATTTT
TRBV6-1	TRBD1	.	TRBJ1-4	CASRDRGGNEKLFF	TGTGCCAGCAGAGACAGGGGGGGGAATGAAAAACTGTTTTTT
TRBV29-1	.	.	TRBJ2-6	CSVRTRYPSGANVLTF	TGCAGCGTTCGGACACGTTACCCCTCTGGGGCCAACGTCCTGACTTTC
TRBV6-2/TRBV6-3	.	many	TRBJ2-7	CASSAGTLRAYEQYF	TGTGCCAGCAGTGCCGGGACCCTACGCGCCTACGAGCAGTACTTC
TRBV6-2/TRBV6-3	.	many	TRBJ2-7	CASSSNRAYEQYF	TGTGCCAGCAGTTCAAACCGAGCCTACGAGCAGTACTTC
TRBV11-1	TRBD2	.	TRBJ2-3	CASSLARTSGSLADTQYF	TGTGCCAGCAGCTTAGCCCGGACTAGCGGGAGTTTGGCAGATACGCAGTATTTT
TRBV27	TRBD2	.	TRBJ2-3	CASGRLAGGTTDTQYF	TGTGCCAGCGGCCGACTAGCGGGAGGAACTACAGATACGCAGTATTTT
TRBV7-2	TRBD1	many	TRBJ2-2	CASRGGRGTGELFF	TGTGCCAGCAGAGGGGGCCGGGGCACCGGGGAGCTGTTTTTT
TRBV12-3/TRBV12-4	.	few	TRBJ1-2	CASSLQGPYGYTF	TGTGCCAGCAGTTTACAGGGACCATATGGCTACACCTTC
TRBV3-1	.	many	TRBJ2-3	CASSQGGNTQYF	TGTGCCAGCAGCCAAGGTGGGAATACGCAGTATTTT
TRBV7-2	.	few	TRBJ2-7	CASSLGGGLRAGEQYF	TGTGCCAGCAGCTTAGGTGGGGGGCTAAGGGCTGGGGAGCAGTACTTC
TRBV5-1	TRBD1	few	TRBJ2-1	CASSASRDRGGINEQFF	TGCGCCAGCAGCGCGAGTCGGGACAGGGGGGGGATCAATGAGCAGTTCTTC
TRBV7-9	.	.	TRBJ2-1	CASSLITGAYNEQFF	TGTGCCAGCAGCTTAATTACGGGAGCCTACAATGAGCAGTTCTTC
TRBV21-1	.	many	TRBJ2-1	CASSKSLAEAYNEQFF	TGTGCCAGCAGCAAGTCGCTAGCGGAAGCCTACAATGAGCAGTTCTTC
TRBV27	TRBD1	.	TRBJ2-3	CASSFLFGRGYETDTQYF	TGTGCCAGCAGTTTTCTTTTCGGCAGGGGGTATGAAACAGATACGCAGTATTTT
TRBV14	TRBD2	few	TRBJ2-3	CASSPNTGTSGTQYF	TGTGCCAGCAGCCCGAACACCGGGACTAGTGGTACGCAGTATTTT
TRBV7-9	.	few	TRBJ2-1	CASSPPRNEQFF	TGTGCCAGCAGCCCCCCCAGGAATGAGCAGTTCTTC
TRBV7-9	.	few	TRBJ2-2	CASSVRDTNTGELFF	TGTGCCAGCAGCGTTCGGGACACTAACACCGGGGAGCTGTTTTTT
TRBV5-5	.	.	TRBJ2-4	CASSLSGRERRRDIQYF	TGTGCCAGCAGCCTCTCCGGCAGGGAAAGGCGGCGGGACATTCAGTACTTC
TRBV6-2/TRBV6-3	.	few	TRBJ2-5	CASSYSRWQGPETQYF	TGTGCCAGCAGTTACTCCAGGTGGCAGGGGCCAGAGACCCAGTACTTC
TRBV18	.	few	TRBJ2-4	CASSPQPGKNIQYF	TGTGCCAGCTCACCCCAGCCGGGCAAAAACATTCAGTACTTC
TRBV7-9	.	many	TRBJ2-1	CASRWTGSDNEQFF	TGTGCCAGCAGGTGGACCGGGTCCGACAATGAGCAGTTCTTC
TRBV6-4	.	few	TRBJ2-1	CASSDQDSYVYNEQFF	TGTGCCAGCAGTGACCAGGACTCTTACGTCTACAATGAGCAGTTCTTC
TRBV5-1	.	.	TRBJ2-3	CASNEGGTDTQYF	TGCGCCAGCAACGAGGGGGGCACAGATACGCAGTATTTT
TRBV7-2	.	few	TRBJ2-7	CASSLDHGSYEQYF	TGTGCCAGCAGCTTAGACCACGGGTCCTACGAGCAGTACTTC